This TCR beta chain stems from a study of Graves' ophthalmopathy and Graves' hyperthyroidism. A remark on this clonotype: No antigen is known for it.

The diagnostic workup employed clinical symptoms, serum thyroxine, TRAb, thyroid ultrasound and orbital computed tomography. From RNA, the CDR3 regions of TCR beta chains were amplified and sequenced. HTBI-primed first-round RT-PCR preceded second-round multiplex PCR. MiXCR, applied by TCRdb to the multiplex PCR reads, yields one record per CDR3 protein. This sample has about 590,000 distinct CDR3 sequences; 35% to 40% occur once, and the top ten carry roughly 4.5%. This CDR3 is built from 16 residues. CDR1 is SEHNR, CDR2 FQNEAQ, per germline (reference sequence). V gave up 5 bases and J gave up 5 bases, with 18 bases separating them. Study-wide findings and caveats: Most clonotypes expanded in thyroid above 0.001 frequency were present in blood too. Ophthalmopathy progression was predicted with approximately 68% sensitivity and about 72% specificity.

The sequenced sample was peripheral blood or thyroid tissue (not recorded which). This chain connects TRBV7-9 to TRBJ1-4; no firm D call. This TCR came from an adult man with Graves' hyperthyroidism. The CDR3 bases are TGTGCCAGCAGCGACCGAAGGATGCGAGGGAATGAAAAACTGTTTTTT. Amino acids: CASSDRRMRGNEKLFF. The variable domain in full, completed from reference TRBV7-9 and TRBJ1-4, reads DTGVSQNPRHKITKRGQNVTFRCDPISEHNRLYWYRQTLGQGPEFLTYFQNEAQLEKSRLLSDRFSAERPKGSFSTLEIQRTEQGDSAMYLCASSDRRMRGNEKLFFGSGTQLSVL.